These T cell receptor beta chains were read from a single sample in a study of T-cell memory formation after mild COVID-19. Each CDR3 protein is one row after TCRdb ran MiXCR on the 5' RACE reads. The data contain about 350,000 distinct CDR3 sequences, roughly an eighth of them singletons. The sequencing input was PBMCs or a T cell subset sorted from them (not recorded which). The receptors stem from a man younger than 35 who had mild COVID-19 (a few samples of this study predate the infection). Cell type and time point are not known. The CDR3 runs from the conserved cysteine through the conserved F or W. D genes are given only for firm matches. Clone size is given for some rows only: seen once, a few or many times, or a class if the clone is expanded.

D gene,V gene,clone size,J gene,CDR3 protein,CDR3 DNA
NA,TRBV19,NA,TRBJ1-6,CASSMLVGRNSPLHF,TGTGCCAGTAGTATGTTGGTTGGCAGAAATTCACCCCTCCACTTT
TRBD2,TRBV5-1,NA,TRBJ2-3,CASSNSGGAGDTQYF,TGCGCCAGCAGCAATAGCGGGGGGGCAGGGGATACGCAGTATTTT
TRBD2,TRBV24-1,NA,TRBJ2-5,CATSDATSGGISAQYF,TGTGCCACCAGTGATGCTACTAGCGGGGGAATTAGCGCCCAGTACTTC
NA,TRBV19,NA,TRBJ2-3,CASSMGPFQDTQYF,TGTGCCAGTAGTATGGGACCTTTTCAAGATACGCAGTATTTT
NA,TRBV20-1,many,TRBJ2-3,CSATPNPAGTDTQYF,TGCAGTGCTACCCCGAACCCTGCGGGCACAGATACGCAGTATTTT
TRBD1,TRBV20-1,few,TRBJ2-3,CSAVRQGAADTQYF,TGCAGTGCTGTGCGGCAGGGGGCCGCAGATACGCAGTATTTT
NA,TRBV7-9,NA,TRBJ2-5,CASSLDRTTQETQYF,TGTGCCAGCAGCTTAGACAGAACTACTCAAGAGACCCAGTACTTC
TRBD2,TRBV20-1,few,TRBJ2-1,CSARDLAGGSRYNEQFF,TGCAGTGCTAGAGATCTAGCGGGGGGAAGTCGTTACAATGAGCAGTTCTTC
NA,TRBV2,NA,TRBJ2-1,CASSEFDFYNEQFF,TGTGCCAGCAGTGAATTCGACTTTTACAATGAGCAGTTCTTC
NA,TRBV4-3,NA,TRBJ1-1,CASSPGHFNTEAFF,TGCGCCAGCAGCCCGGGACACTTCAACACTGAAGCTTTCTTT
TRBD2,TRBV18,few,TRBJ2-7,CASSPTSGYEQYF,TGTGCCAGCTCACCGACTAGCGGCTACGAGCAGTACTTC
NA,TRBV29-1,NA,TRBJ2-7,CSVITVVSAYEQYF,TGCAGCGTTATTACGGTGGTCTCCGCCTACGAGCAGTACTTC
TRBD1,TRBV15,many,TRBJ2-5,CATSGRDRDYGETQYF,TGTGCCACCAGCGGGCGGGACAGGGACTACGGGGAGACCCAGTACTTC
NA,TRBV7-9,NA,TRBJ1-1,CASRPEGRNTEAFF,TGTGCCAGCAGACCGGAGGGCCGGAACACTGAAGCTTTCTTT
NA,TRBV7-8,few,TRBJ1-1,CASSFRTGRGRGNTEAFF,TGTGCCAGCAGCTTCAGAACTGGCAGGGGAAGAGGAAACACTGAAGCTTTCTTT
NA,TRBV28,few,TRBJ2-5,CATEMRETQYF,TGTGCCACCGAGATGAGGGAGACCCAGTACTTC
TRBD2,TRBV6-5,NA,TRBJ2-5,CASSGGLAGGPQTQYF,TGTGCCAGCAGTGGGGGACTAGCGGGGGGGCCACAGACCCAGTACTTC
TRBD1,TRBV6-5,few,TRBJ1-2,CASRSGQGHGYTF,TGTGCCAGCAGATCAGGACAGGGGCATGGCTACACCTTC
TRBD2,TRBV4-3,few,TRBJ2-3,CASSQDSLAGLSGTDTQYF,TGCGCCAGCAGCCAAGATTCACTAGCGGGGCTTAGCGGCACAGATACGCAGTATTTT
NA,TRBV12-3/TRBV12-4,few,TRBJ1-1,CASSLWVGTEAFF,TGTGCCAGCAGTTTATGGGTGGGCACTGAAGCTTTCTTT
NA,TRBV3-1,few,TRBJ1-3,CASSQRPISGNTIYF,TGTGCCAGCAGCCAACGACCCATCTCTGGAAACACCATATATTTT
NA,TRBV5-6,many,TRBJ2-5,CASSYGTGWGETQYF,TGTGCCAGCAGCTACGGGACTGGTTGGGGAGAGACCCAGTACTTC
NA,TRBV18,NA,TRBJ1-2,CASSPQELGGQDGYTF,TGTGCCAGCTCACCACAAGAGCTTGGGGGCCAGGATGGCTACACCTTC
TRBD1,TRBV29-1,NA,TRBJ2-2,CSVWGQGTTGELFF,TGCAGCGTTTGGGGACAGGGGACGACCGGGGAGCTGTTTTTT
NA,TRBV12-3/TRBV12-4,few,TRBJ2-5,CASNQGGTQYF,TGTGCCAGCAACCAGGGGGGGACCCAGTACTTC
NA,TRBV6-5,NA,TRBJ1-5,CASSYSGDSQPQHF,TGTGCCAGCAGTTACTCAGGCGACAGTCAGCCCCAGCATTTT
TRBD1,TRBV5-6,NA,TRBJ2-7,CASSQPGQGAYEQYF,TGTGCCAGCAGCCAACCGGGACAGGGGGCCTACGAGCAGTACTTC
NA,TRBV28,few,TRBJ2-4,CASRPTQGIQYF,TGTGCCAGCAGGCCTACACAAGGGATTCAGTACTTC
NA,TRBV4-1,NA,TRBJ2-5,CASSQEQRAWQETQYF,TGCGCCAGCAGCCAAGAACAGCGGGCTTGGCAAGAGACCCAGTACTTC
TRBD1,TRBV12-3/TRBV12-4,few,TRBJ1-1,CASLDRGAGGNTEAFF,TGTGCCAGCTTAGACAGGGGCGCGGGGGGAAACACTGAAGCTTTCTTT
NA,TRBV6-5,NA,TRBJ1-5,CASSGYRSNQPQHF,TGTGCCAGCAGTGGGTACAGAAGCAATCAGCCCCAGCATTTT
TRBD1,TRBV4-2,few,TRBJ1-6,CASSQVRVGTGYSPLHF,TGTGCCAGCAGCCAGGTACGGGTTGGGACAGGCTATTCACCCCTCCACTTT
NA,TRBV6-1,few,TRBJ1-5,CASSPGHLNQPQHF,TGTGCCAGCAGCCCCGGGCACCTAAATCAGCCCCAGCATTTT
NA,TRBV29-1,NA,TRBJ2-7,CSVGSYEQYF,TGCAGCGTTGGATCCTACGAGCAGTACTTC
NA,TRBV5-1,many,TRBJ1-1,CASSFVGGDTEAFF,TGCGCCAGCAGCTTCGTTGGGGGAGACACTGAAGCTTTCTTT
NA,TRBV24-1,NA,TRBJ2-1,CATSDGFGDEQFF,TGTGCCACCAGTGATGGATTCGGCGATGAGCAGTTCTTC
NA,TRBV15,few,TRBJ1-6,CATSRDSFLTPLHF,TGTGCCACCAGCAGAGATTCATTCCTCACACCCCTCCACTTT
NA,TRBV5-1,few,TRBJ1-2,CASSLATRPYGYTF,TGCGCCAGCAGCTTGGCCACTAGACCCTATGGCTACACCTTC
NA,TRBV15,few,TRBJ2-2,CATSRGDGDTGELFF,TGTGCCACCAGCAGAGGGGACGGAGACACCGGGGAGCTGTTTTTT
TRBD1,TRBV5-8,NA,TRBJ1-5,CASRSTGTYQPQHF,TGTGCCAGCAGGTCGACAGGGACGTATCAGCCCCAGCATTTT
TRBD2,TRBV7-2,few,TRBJ2-3,CASSLASGGLTDTQYF,TGTGCCAGCAGCTTAGCGTCGGGGGGGCTGACAGATACGCAGTATTTT
NA,TRBV2,few,TRBJ1-5,CASSDDRTGTQPQHF,TGTGCCAGCAGTGATGATCGAACGGGGACGCAGCCCCAGCATTTT
TRBD1,TRBV24-1,NA,TRBJ2-5,CATAKTGGLRETQYF,TGTGCCACCGCAAAAACAGGGGGTCTCAGGGAGACCCAGTACTTC
NA,TRBV5-1,NA,TRBJ1-4,CASSLRQASNEKLFF,TGCGCCAGCAGCTTAAGACAAGCAAGTAATGAAAAACTGTTTTTT
NA,TRBV7-2,NA,TRBJ2-3,CASSPGVLDAGYTQYF,TGTGCCAGCAGCCCGGGGGTTCTCGACGCTGGTTATACGCAGTATTTT
NA,TRBV27,few,TRBJ2-7,CASSTWRGYEQYF,TGTGCCAGCAGTACCTGGCGGGGCTACGAGCAGTACTTC
TRBD2,TRBV7-2,few,TRBJ2-7,CASSFTSGVYEQYF,TGTGCCAGCAGCTTTACTAGCGGGGTCTACGAGCAGTACTTC
NA,TRBV5-1,NA,TRBJ2-3,CASSSSGGDTQYF,TGCGCCAGCAGTTCCTCAGGGGGGGATACGCAGTATTTT
NA,TRBV7-3,NA,TRBJ1-1,CASSLSRYTEAFF,TGTGCCAGCAGCTTATCCCGATACACTGAAGCTTTCTTT
TRBD2,TRBV2,NA,TRBJ2-3,CASSDISGETDTQYF,TGTGCCAGCAGTGACATTAGCGGGGAAACAGATACGCAGTATTTT
TRBD1,TRBV11-2,few,TRBJ1-2,CASSSGQAYGYTF,TGTGCCAGCAGCTCGGGACAGGCCTACGGCTACACCTTC
TRBD1,TRBV6-5,few,TRBJ1-2,CASSVQGGYGYTF,TGTGCCAGCAGTGTACAGGGGGGCTATGGCTACACCTTC
NA,TRBV28,NA,TRBJ2-5,CAGGSRRGETQYF,TGTGCCGGGGGCAGTCGGCGCGGGGAGACCCAGTACTTC
TRBD1,TRBV20-1,NA,TRBJ1-2,CSASQGADGYTF,TGCAGTGCGTCCCAGGGGGCTGATGGCTACACCTTC